Presented here are 24 T cell receptor beta chains from one specimen sequenced in a study of CD8+CD57+ T cells in acquired aplastic anemia. Patients chosen for sequencing had shown CD8+CD57+ cell expansion by flow cytometry. TCR beta VDJ and CDR3 were profiled, and genomic DNA was the template. Via MiXCR, TCRdb re-called the reads, giving one row per CDR3 protein. The data hold around 500,000 distinct CDR3 sequences, with approximately 33% observed a single time. What was sequenced was sorted CD4+, CD8+, or CD8+CD57+ T cells (not recorded which) from PBMCs. These receptors were obtained from a human donor with aplastic anemia.

This clonotype was detected many times. J is TRBJ2-7 and V is TRBV20-1, with 11 positions matching TRBD1. CDR3 length: 14 residues. Germline CDR1 and CDR2: DFQATT and SNEGSKA (reference sequence). The CDR3 reads CSVSSGTGGYEQYF. For the CDR3, the DNA is TGCAGCGTCAGTTCGGGGACAGGGGGTTACGAGCAGTACTTC.

The chain has TRBV27 and TRBJ1-2; 8 bases fit TRBD1. The trim removed 3 bases at V and 7 bases at J, leaving 4 bases unmatched. Germline V gene sequence: CDR1 MNHEY, CDR2 SMNVEV (reference sequence). The CDR3 is 13 residues long. The CDR3 nucleotides are TGTGCCAGCAGTTTGGACAGGGCAAGTGGCTACACCTTC. It translates to CASSLDRASGYTF.

The genes are TRBV20-1 and TRBJ2-5; D may correspond to TRBD1 or TRBD2 (5 bases each). This CDR3 spans 11 amino acids. Germline CDR1 DFQATT, CDR2 SNEGSKA (reference sequence). Trimming removed 5 bases from V and 4 bases from J, with 8 bases in between. The CDR3 region has the DNA TGCAGTGCTGGGGGTTCAGAGACCCAGTACTTC. Protein sequence: CSAGGSETQYF.

Turning to this clonotype: At one end, the junction sequence differs from germline, possibly due to a read error. This rearrangement joins TRBV4-3 to TRBJ1-5; tentative D call: TRBD1 (5 bases). Germline loops: CDR1 LGHNA, CDR2 YSLEER. This CDR3 contains 16 residues. CDR3 nucleotides: TGCGCCGGCAGCCAGGGAATGGACGGTAGCAATCAGCCCCAGCATTTT. It specifies CAGSQGMDGSNQPQHF.

As concerns this clonotype: The germline gene is not matched at one end of the junction; a read error may be the cause. This chain links TRBV10-3 with TRBJ2-4; 7 bases fit TRBD1. This CDR3 is built from 13 residues. Germline V gene sequence: CDR1 ENHRY, CDR2 SYGVKD. The CDR3: CASSWIPSGGQYF. CDR3 DNA sequence: TGTGCCAGCAGTTGGATCCCCTCAGGGGGACAGTACTTC.

The CDR3 sequence is CASKTGSGNTIYF. The CDR3 bases are TGTGCCAGCAAAACAGGGTCCGGAAACACCATATATTTT. This chain links TRBV27 with TRBJ1-3, with D possibly being TRBD1 (6 bases). V was pared by 7 bases and J by 4 bases, with 11 bases between. CDR3 length: 13 amino acids. The germline CDR1 and CDR2 sequences are MNHEY and SMNVEV (reference sequence).

This clonotype came up a few times. This chain links TRBV11-2 with TRBJ2-1; D gene uncertain. This CDR3 comprises 19 residues. Germline assignment: CDR1 SGHAT and CDR2 FQNNGV. V was cut by 2 bases and J by 0 bases, with 20 bases left in between. The CDR3 DNA reads TGTGCCAGCAGCTTATATGGGAAGGCGGCGTCGAGCTCCTACAATGAGCAGTTCTTC. Translated, it gives CASSLYGKAASSSYNEQFF.

The chain joins TRBV11-1 to TRBJ2-7; the D call may be TRBD1 or TRBD2 (6 bases each). CDR1 is SGHAT, CDR2 FQDESV, per germline (reference sequence). V lost 5 bases to trimming and J lost 6 bases, with 23 bases between them. The CDR3 is 16 amino acids. The CDR3 sequence: CASSPEGGGLSGEQYF. CDR3 DNA sequence: TGTGCCAGCAGCCCGGAGGGGGGTGGATTGTCTGGCGAGCAGTACTTC.

The table lists this clonotype with many counts. The chain is built from TRBV10-3 and TRBJ1-5; TRBD1 is a possible D gene (5 bases). Germline CDR1 ENHRY, CDR2 SYGVKD. V lost 5 bases and J 3 bases, leaving 11 bases between the germline ends. The CDR3 is made up of 14 amino acids. The CDR3 sequence: CAISNGGNNQPQHF. CDR3 coding DNA: TGTGCCATCAGTAATGGGGGAAACAATCAGCCCCAGCATTTT.

This clonotype appeared many times. Its ends do not fully match the called genes, so a read error is possible. CDR3 residues: CASTLAQGGSTDTQYF. For the CDR3, the DNA is TGTGCCAGCACCTTAGCCCAGGGTGGGTCCACAGATACGCAGTATTTT. The rearrangement links TRBV11-1 to TRBJ2-3, with a possible D match to TRBD1 (5 bases). The CDR3 consists of 16 residues. CDR1 and CDR2 from the germline V gene are SGHAT and FQDESV (reference sequence).

This clonotype was detected ten times or more. This chain joins TRBV10-3 and TRBJ1-5; 8 nucleotides align to TRBD1. V shed 2 bases, J shed 5 bases, and the junction held 5 bases outside the gene matches. This CDR3 has 15 amino acids. Per germline, CDR1 ENHRY and CDR2 SYGVKD. This chain's CDR3 is CAISETGQGHQPQHF. CDR3 nucleotides: TGTGCCATCAGTGAGACAGGACAGGGCCATCAGCCCCAGCATTTT.

This clonotype has a single count. The rearrangement links TRBV4-2 to TRBJ1-2; 7 bases align to TRBD1. Germline V lookup: CDR1 LGHNA, CDR2 YNFKEQ. CDR3 size: 15 residues. V lost 1 base and J lost 8; bases outside the gene matches: 10. The CDR3 DNA sequence: TGTGCCAGCAGCCAAGCCGAAAGAAGGGGGCACGGCTACACCTTC. Translating it yields CASSQAERRGHGYTF.

Concerning this clonotype itself: One junction end disagrees with the germline gene, perhaps due to a read error. The CDR3 coding sequence is TGTGCCAGCAGCTTTCAAAGGCTCTATGACTACACCTTC. Translated, it gives CASSFQRLYDYTF. This chain links TRBV25-1 with TRBJ1-2; D not resolved. Germline assignment: CDR1 MGHDK and CDR2 SYGVNS. The length of the CDR3 is 13 residues.

V usage is TRBV20-1 and J usage is TRBJ1-1, with D tentatively TRBD1 (6 bases). V lost 3 bases and J lost 1, with 12 bases in between. Germline V gene data show CDR1 as DFQATT and CDR2 as SNEGSKA (reference sequence). CDR3 size: 14 residues. Here the CDR3 DNA reads TGCAGTGCTAGGCCAGGGGCCGGGAACACTGAAGCTTTCTTT. This sequence encodes CSARPGAGNTEAFF.

V usage is TRBV5-4 and J usage is TRBJ2-7; a weak D match, TRBD1 (6 bases). The V end was cut by 4 bases, the J end by 5 bases, with 16 bases between. The CDR3 sequence is 14 residues long. Germline CDR1 and CDR2: SGHNT and YYREEE (reference sequence). CDR3 region: CASSQTQGKHEQYF. The CDR3 DNA is TGTGCCAGCAGCCAGACACAGGGTAAGCACGAGCAGTACTTC.

V is TRBV5-5 and J is TRBJ1-2; D gene ambiguous. Germline loops: CDR1 SGHKS, CDR2 YYEKEE (reference sequence). The CDR3 runs 14 residues. The V and J ends lost 0 bases and 4 bases respectively, with 10 bases between them. CDR3 residues: CASSLVGSGYGYTF. CDR3 DNA sequence: TGTGCCAGCAGCTTGGTGGGGTCCGGCTATGGCTACACCTTC.

This clonotype turned up a few times. This rearrangement joins TRBV13 to TRBJ1-3, with 8 nucleotides matching TRBD1. The trim removed 0 bases at V and 2 bases at J, leaving 0 bases unmatched. The CDR3 is made up of 15 amino acids. Germline assignment: CDR1 PRHDT and CDR2 FYEKMQ (reference sequence). As DNA, the CDR3 is TGTGCCAGCAGCTTAGGGGGACAGGCTGGAAACACCATATATTTT. Translated, it gives CASSLGGQAGNTIYF.

This clonotype was seen a few times. The gene calls are TRBV2 and TRBJ2-7, with D maybe TRBD2 (6 bases). The V and J ends lost 3 bases and 5 bases respectively, with 14 bases between them. The CDR3 totals 14 residues. The germline gives CDR1 SNHLY, CDR2 FYNNEI. CDR3 in DNA: TGTGCCAGCAGTGACGGGGAGGCAGGGAACGAGCAGTACTTC. Protein sequence: CASSDGEAGNEQYF.

About this clonotype: Being one base from a much bigger clone, this may be a read error. It is likely a read error, because the conserved phenylalanine at the end of the CDR3 is missing. This rearrangement joins TRBV10-3 to TRBJ1-2; D uncertain. CDR1 is ENHRY, CDR2 SYGVKD, per germline. This CDR3 is 13 amino acids long. CDR3 DNA sequence: TGTGCCAGCAGTCCCCGCCCTAACTATGGCTACACCCTC. It codes for CASSPRPNYGYTL.

This clonotype was seen repeatedly, ten times or more. The chain joins TRBV19 to TRBJ1-3; tentative D call: TRBD1 (6 bases). The CDR3 has 14 residues. The V end was cut by 8 bases, the J end by 0 bases, with 11 bases between. Germline-derived CDR1 and CDR2 are LNHDA and SQIVND (reference sequence). The CDR3 DNA sequence: TGTGCCAGTGCCCAACAGGGCTCTGGAAACACCATATATTTT. Translating it yields CASAQQGSGNTIYF.

The chain has TRBV10-3 and TRBJ2-2, with 7 bases that match TRBD2. This CDR3 is built from 15 residues. The ends lost 10 bases at V and 4 bases at J; junction bases unmatched: 12. Germline CDR1 ENHRY, CDR2 SYGVKD. CDR3 protein: CASTLGLRLTGELFF. CDR3 coding DNA: TGTGCCAGCACGTTGGGACTAAGGCTCACCGGGGAGCTGTTTTTT.

This clonotype was seen many times. This chain joins TRBV15 and TRBJ2-5, with TRBD2 matching 7 bases. This CDR3 contains 14 residues. Per the germline V gene, CDR1 is LNHNV and CDR2 is YYDKDF (reference sequence). The V gene end was trimmed by 8 bases and the J gene end by 4 bases; junction bases not matched to a gene: 10. CDR3 DNA sequence: TGTGCCACCGGAACCGGGACTATGGCAGAGACCCAGTACTTC. This codes for CATGTGTMAETQYF.

The table lists this clonotype with many counts. The chain employs TRBV9 and TRBJ2-7; tentative D call: TRBD2 (6 bases). This CDR3 is built from 13 residues. Trimming took off 4 bases at V and 3 bases at J, with 11 bases between the two ends. The germline gives CDR1 SGDLS, CDR2 YYNGEE. CDR3: CASSRDSNYEQYF. DNA for the CDR3: TGTGCCAGCAGCAGGGACTCGAACTACGAGCAGTACTTC.

This clonotype was recorded many times. The chain combines TRBV20-1 with TRBJ1-2; D is possibly TRBD1 (5 bases). V lost 0 bases and J 0 bases, leaving 14 bases between the germline ends. This CDR3 is built from 16 residues. The germline gives CDR1 DFQATT, CDR2 SNEGSKA (reference sequence). CDR3 loop: CSARDRRQTSNYGYTF. The CDR3 DNA sequence: TGCAGTGCTAGAGATCGGAGACAGACCTCTAACTATGGCTACACCTTC.